A selection of T cell receptor beta chains follows, all from one sample in a study of T cell changes during pregnancy in multiple sclerosis. Sequencing was performed with immunoSEQ multiplex PCR; in TCRdb, only in-frame clones are kept and a portion is missing. Here the sample spans fewer than 20,000 clones, roughly 84% being singletons. The sample consisted of CD8+ T cells from peripheral blood mononuclear cells, taken after pregnancy. These receptors were taken from a female donor with multiple sclerosis, enrolled in a pregnancy study. The CDR3 runs from the conserved cysteine through the conserved F or W. D genes are given only for firm matches. A clone size is listed for some rows: how often the clone was seen (once, few, many), or a class if it is expanded.

>TRBV27|NA|TRBJ2-1|TRBD2
TGTGCCAGCGCCCCGGGAGCTAGCGGGACTAATGAGCAGTTCTTC
CASAPGASGTNEQFF
>TRBV5-1|NA|TRBJ1-2|TRBD1
TGCGCCAGCAGCTTGTACGACAGGGGAGACGGCTACACCTTC
CASSLYDRGDGYTF
>TRBV30|NA|TRBJ2-1|TRBD2
TGTGCCTGGAGTGACGGACTAGGAAATGAGCAGTTCTTC
CAWSDGLGNEQFF
>TRBV6-5|NA|TRBJ2-7|NA
TGTGCCAGCAGCCCCCAGGGGCTAGCGGTCGTCGAGCAGTACTTC
CASSPQGLAVVEQYF
>TRBV6-1|NA|TRBJ2-2|TRBD1
TGTGCCAGCAGTGAATTGAGGGCGGACAGGGTGACCGGGGAGCTGTTTTTT
CASSELRADRVTGELFF
>TRBV28|NA|TRBJ2-5|TRBD1
TGTGCCATCGAAGAACAGGGGGCGTATGAGACCCAGTACTTC
CAIEEQGAYETQYF
>TRBV27|medium-sized|TRBJ1-2|NA
TGTGCCAGCAGTTTGTCTGTGGAGGTCTATGGCTACACCTTC
CASSLSVEVYGYTF
>TRBV29-1|NA|TRBJ2-1|TRBD2
TGCAGCGTTGAGGGACTAGCGGGGGAAAACTACAATGAGCAGTTCTTC
CSVEGLAGENYNEQFF
>TRBV7-9|NA|TRBJ2-7|NA
TGTGCCAGCAGCCTGGGGAGGAGCGAGCAGTACTTC
CASSLGRSEQYF
>TRBV9|NA|TRBJ1-4|TRBD1
TGTGCCAGCAGCGTACAGGGGGCTAATGAAAAACTGTTTTTT
CASSVQGANEKLFF
>TRBV15|NA|TRBJ2-7|TRBD1
TGTGCCACATCCCGGGACAGGGGCTACTACGAGCAGTACTTC
CATSRDRGYYEQYF
>TRBV13|NA|TRBJ1-1|NA
TGTGCCAGCAGCCCTTCGACAGGACCAGGGAACACTGAAGCTTTCTTT
CASSPSTGPGNTEAFF
>TRBV30|NA|TRBJ2-7|NA
TGTGCCTGGAGCGCAGGGGCCAACGAGCAGTACTTC
CAWSAGANEQYF
>TRBV29-1|once|TRBJ2-7|TRBD1
TGCAGCGTTGTAGAGGGGGCAAGCTACGAGCAGTACTTC
CSVVEGASYEQYF
>TRBV5-1|NA|TRBJ2-1|NA
TGCGCCAGCAGCTTGGTCGAGACTAGCTCCTACAATGAGCAGTTCTTC
CASSLVETSSYNEQFF
>TRBV4-1|NA|TRBJ2-7|TRBD2
TGCGCCAGCAGCCTACGACTAGCGGAGGGCTACGAGCAGTACTTC
CASSLRLAEGYEQYF
>TRBV25-1|NA|TRBJ2-4|NA
TGTGCCAGCAGTGAAGAAGGGGGAATAGCCAAAAACATTCAGTACTTC
CASSEEGGIAKNIQYF
>TRBV5-1|few|TRBJ1-1|NA
TGCGCCAGCAACTCCGGCGGGGGAAGCACTGAAGCTTTCTTT
CASNSGGGSTEAFF
>TRBV7-2|NA|TRBJ2-1|TRBD2
TGTGCCAGCAGCTTAGCGCTCCGGACTAGCGGCTACAATGAGCAGTTCTTC
CASSLALRTSGYNEQFF
>TRBV7-2|NA|TRBJ1-4|TRBD1
TGTGCCAGCAGCTTAGGTGGGACAGGGGGTATGGGGAGTGAAAAACTGTTTTTT
CASSLGGTGGMGSEKLFF
>TRBV6-1|NA|TRBJ2-5|TRBD2
TGTGCCAGCAGTGAAGGAGCGGGGCAAGAGACCCAGTACTTC
CASSEGAGQETQYF
>TRBV29-1|NA|TRBJ2-3|TRBD2
TGCAGCGTCTATTTCACTAGCGGGAGGACAGATACGCAGTATTTT
CSVYFTSGRTDTQYF
>TRBV9|NA|TRBJ1-4|NA
TGTGCCAGCAGCGTAGGAGGGGGTGGTGAAAAACTGTTTTTT
CASSVGGGGEKLFF
>TRBV2|few|TRBJ1-2|NA
TGTGCCAGCAGTGAGATGGGAGCTAACTATGGCTACACCTTC
CASSEMGANYGYTF
>TRBV18|NA|TRBJ2-1|NA
TGTGCCAGCTCATACGGGAGTGAGCAGTTCTTC
CASSYGSEQFF
>TRBV4-3|NA|TRBJ1-1|NA
TGCGCCAGCAGCCAAGTACGAGAACGTACGAACACTGAAGCTTTCTTT
CASSQVRERTNTEAFF
>TRBV27|NA|TRBJ1-1|NA
TGTGCCAGCAGTTGGGGGGGTGAGGGTAACACTGAAGCTTTCTTT
CASSWGGEGNTEAFF
>TRBV6-1|NA|TRBJ2-3|NA
TGTGCCAGCAGTCTACGGGAAGACGGGACAGATACGCAGTATTTT
CASSLREDGTDTQYF
>TRBV28|NA|TRBJ2-7|TRBD2
TGTGCCAGCAGTTTCGATGTGGAGACTAGCGGGAGGTACAGTACCTACGAGCAGTACTTC
CASSFDVETSGRYSTYEQYF
>TRBV27|NA|TRBJ2-2|NA
TGTGCCAGCAGTTTATCGCCAGGGGCGAGACGAACGGAGCTGTTTTTT
CASSLSPGARRTELFF
>TRBV13|NA|TRBJ2-5|TRBD2
TGTGCCAGCAGTAGACTAGCCGAGGAGACCCAGTACTTC
CASSRLAEETQYF
>TRBV5-4|NA|TRBJ1-2|NA
TGCGCCAGCAGCCAAGAAGCAGGGTCCTATGGCTACACCTTC
CASSQEAGSYGYTF
>TRBV11-2|NA|TRBJ1-2|TRBD1
TGTGCCAGCAGCTTAAGTCAGGGGGCAATTACGTTC
CASSLSQGAITF
>TRBV19|NA|TRBJ1-6|NA
TGTGCCAGTAGTATGGGCACCTATAATTCACCCCTCCACTTT
CASSMGTYNSPLHF
>TRBV4-2|few|TRBJ1-3|NA
TGTGCCAGCGTTTTCCGAGTCGGGTCCTCTGGAAACACCATATATTTT
CASVFRVGSSGNTIYF
>TRBV6-6|NA|TRBJ1-3|NA
TGTGCCAGCATCGGCGGTGGAAACACCATATATTTT
CASIGGGNTIYF
>TRBV11-2|NA|TRBJ2-1|TRBD2
TGTGCCAGCAGCCTCGATTTTTTGCGGGGGTACAATGAGCAGTTCTTC
CASSLDFLRGYNEQFF
>TRBV7-2|NA|TRBJ2-7|TRBD2
TGTGCCAGCAGCTTAGGATCTTGGACTAGCGGGAGTATCGAGGACGAGCAGTACTTC
CASSLGSWTSGSIEDEQYF
>TRBV5-1|NA|TRBJ2-7|NA
TGCGCCAGCAGCTTGAGAGCGGACGAGCAGTACTTC
CASSLRADEQYF
>TRBV11-2|once|TRBJ2-7|TRBD1
TGTGCCAGCACCCGGGGACAGGCGCAGTACTTC
CASTRGQAQYF
>TRBV15|NA|TRBJ2-1|TRBD2
TGTGCCACCAGCAGAGGGGCGGGAGGAGTCAATGAGCAGTTCTTC
CATSRGAGGVNEQFF
>TRBV5-4|NA|TRBJ2-7|NA
TGTGCCAGCAGCTTGTACGCCGGGAGTAACTACGAGCAGTACTTC
CASSLYAGSNYEQYF
>TRBV6-5|NA|TRBJ1-2|TRBD1
TGTGCCAGCAGTTACGACAGGGTTGGCGAGAACTATGGCTACACCTTC
CASSYDRVGENYGYTF
>TRBV5-1|NA|TRBJ2-3|NA
TGCGCCAGCAGCTTTACAGGAACAGATACGCAGTATTTT
CASSFTGTDTQYF
>TRBV14|NA|TRBJ1-2|TRBD1
TGTGCCAGCAGCCAAAACCGGGACAGGGGAGTTCGTGGCTACACCTTC
CASSQNRDRGVRGYTF
>TRBV28|NA|TRBJ2-2|NA
TGTGCCAGCAGCCTCGGACTATCCAACACCGGGGAGCTGTTTTTT
CASSLGLSNTGELFF
>TRBV7-9|few|TRBJ1-2|NA
TGTGCCAGCAGCTCGTGGGGGGTTGGCTACACCTTC
CASSSWGVGYTF
>TRBV4-3|NA|TRBJ2-5|TRBD2
TGCGCCAGCAGCCAAGAGGGAGATAGCGGGGGGGGACAAGAGACCCAGTACTTC
CASSQEGDSGGGQETQYF
>TRBV5-1|NA|TRBJ2-1|NA
TGCGCCAGCAGCTTCTACGGGGGAGGAGATTCCTACAATGAGCAGTTCTTC
CASSFYGGGDSYNEQFF
>TRBV7-3|NA|TRBJ2-3|TRBD1
TGTGCCAGCAGCTTATATCCCCCGACAGGGGGCATCACAGATACGCAGTATTTT
CASSLYPPTGGITDTQYF
>TRBV7-3|NA|TRBJ2-5|TRBD1
TGTGCCAGCAGCGCGACAGGGGGCCTGGACCAAGAGACCCAGTACTTC
CASSATGGLDQETQYF
>TRBV11-1|NA|TRBJ2-7|NA
TGTGCCAGCAGCTTTTCCCTCCCTTACGAGCAGTACTTC
CASSFSLPYEQYF
>TRBV6-1|NA|TRBJ1-1|NA
TGTGCCAGCAGTGATCGGGAGAACACTGAAGCTTTCTTT
CASSDRENTEAFF
>TRBV6-5|NA|TRBJ2-3|TRBD1
TGTGCCAGCCACCCTGGACAGGGAGACACAGATACGCAGTATTTT
CASHPGQGDTDTQYF
>TRBV10-1|few|TRBJ2-7|TRBD2
TGCGCCAGCAGTGTCGGGCTAGCGGGGTACGAGCAGTACTTC
CASSVGLAGYEQYF
>TRBV28|once|TRBJ2-1|TRBD1
TGTGCCAGCAGTCCCGGACAGGGGGCGGGTGAGCAGTTCTTC
CASSPGQGAGEQFF
>TRBV28|NA|TRBJ2-4|NA
TGTGCCAGCAGTTCTGAGATCGAAGCCAAAAACATTCAGTACTTC
CASSSEIEAKNIQYF
>TRBV7-9|NA|TRBJ2-3|TRBD2
TGTGCCAGCAGCCTAACAGCGGGAGGAAACGCAGATACGCAGTATTTT
CASSLTAGGNADTQYF